Listed here is a single T cell receptor (beta chain). The antigen is not known. Primers: 60 Vbeta forward and 13 Jbeta reverse. TCRdb's copy holds only in-frame clones and misses some; the assay was immunoSEQ multiplex PCR. The repertoire has around 140,000 clones, roughly 81% of them found once; the top ten carry about 1.6%. The record originates from a study of cytomegalovirus exposure and HLA in healthy donors. Looking at the study overall: T cells numbering approximately 170 million yielded 100 million to 120 million unique TCR beta sequences in an earlier analysis. Tens of millions of unique TCRs, all from HLA-typed donors, were included in an early release of the data. Regarding the study as a whole: The majority of TCR sequences were rare, yet some public TCRs appeared in many donors.

The sequencing sample was made of PBMCs. The sequence came from a female donor in good health and CMV-seronegative.

CDR3 protein: CASSPGTVKNIQYF. As DNA, the CDR3 is TGTGCCAGCAGCCCTGGGACAGTCAAAAACATTCAGTACTTC. The chain employs TRBV5-6 and TRBJ2-4; 7 bases line up with TRBD1. The germline gives CDR1 SGHDT, CDR2 YYEEEE. The CDR3 is 14 amino acids. V trimming: 4 bases; J trimming: 3 bases; junction bases outside the gene matches: 4.